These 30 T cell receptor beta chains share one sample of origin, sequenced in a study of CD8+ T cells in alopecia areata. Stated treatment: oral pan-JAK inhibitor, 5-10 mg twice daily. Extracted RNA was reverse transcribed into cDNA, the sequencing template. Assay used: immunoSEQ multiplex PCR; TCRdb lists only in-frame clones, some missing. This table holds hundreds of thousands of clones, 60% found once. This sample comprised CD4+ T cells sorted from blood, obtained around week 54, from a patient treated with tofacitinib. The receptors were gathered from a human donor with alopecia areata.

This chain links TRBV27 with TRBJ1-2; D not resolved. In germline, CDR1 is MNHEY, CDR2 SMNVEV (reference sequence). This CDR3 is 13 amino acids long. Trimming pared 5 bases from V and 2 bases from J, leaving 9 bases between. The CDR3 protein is CASSTLDNYGYTF. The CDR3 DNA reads TGTGCCAGCAGTACGCTGGACAACTATGGCTACACCTTC.

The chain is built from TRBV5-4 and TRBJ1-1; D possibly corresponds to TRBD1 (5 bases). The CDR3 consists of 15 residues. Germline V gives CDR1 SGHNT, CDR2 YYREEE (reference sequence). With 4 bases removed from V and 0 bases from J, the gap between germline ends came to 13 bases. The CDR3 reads CASSPVGALNTEAFF. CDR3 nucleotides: TGTGCCAGCAGCCCTGTCGGGGCGTTGAACACTGAAGCTTTCTTT.

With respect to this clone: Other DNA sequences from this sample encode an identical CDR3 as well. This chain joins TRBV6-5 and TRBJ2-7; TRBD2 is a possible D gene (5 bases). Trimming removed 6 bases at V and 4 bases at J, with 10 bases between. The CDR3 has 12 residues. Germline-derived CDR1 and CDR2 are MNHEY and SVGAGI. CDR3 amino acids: CASRNEGYEQYF. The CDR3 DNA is TGTGCCAGCAGGAACGAGGGTTACGAGCAGTACTTC.

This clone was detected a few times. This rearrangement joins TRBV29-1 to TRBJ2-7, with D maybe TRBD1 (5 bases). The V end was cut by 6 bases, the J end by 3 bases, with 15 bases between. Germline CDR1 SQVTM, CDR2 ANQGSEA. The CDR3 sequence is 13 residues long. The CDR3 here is CSVDTGANYEQYF. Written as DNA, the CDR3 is TGCAGCGTCGACACAGGAGCTAACTACGAGCAGTACTTC.

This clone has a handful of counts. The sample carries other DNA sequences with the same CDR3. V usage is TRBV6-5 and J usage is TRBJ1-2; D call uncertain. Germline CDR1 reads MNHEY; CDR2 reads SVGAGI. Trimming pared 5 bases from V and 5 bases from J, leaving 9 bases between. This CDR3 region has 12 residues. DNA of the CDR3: TGTGCCAGCAGTCAAGGACTTTATGGCTACACCTTC. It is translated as CASSQGLYGYTF.

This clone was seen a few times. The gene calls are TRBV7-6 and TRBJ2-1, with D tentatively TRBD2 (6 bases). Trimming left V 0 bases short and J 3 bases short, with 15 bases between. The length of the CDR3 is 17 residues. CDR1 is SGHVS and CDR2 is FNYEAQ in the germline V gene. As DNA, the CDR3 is TGTGCCAGCAGCTTAGCGGGTGGGGGGATAGGCTACAATGAGCAGTTCTTC. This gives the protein CASSLAGGGIGYNEQFF.

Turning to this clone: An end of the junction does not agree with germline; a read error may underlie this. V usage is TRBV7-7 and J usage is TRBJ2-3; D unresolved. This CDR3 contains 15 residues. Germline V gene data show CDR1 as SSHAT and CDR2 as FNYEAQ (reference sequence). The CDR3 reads CASSLLGLSTDTQYF. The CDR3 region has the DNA TGTGCTAGCAGCTTATTAGGGCTGAGCACAGATACGCAGTATTTT. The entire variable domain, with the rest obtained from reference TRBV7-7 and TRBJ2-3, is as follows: GAGVSQSPRYKVTKRGQDVTLRCDPISSHATLYWYQQALGQGPEFLTYFNYEAQPDKSGLPSDRFSAERPEGSISTLTIQRTEQRDSAMYRCASSLLGLSTDTQYFGPGTRLTVL.

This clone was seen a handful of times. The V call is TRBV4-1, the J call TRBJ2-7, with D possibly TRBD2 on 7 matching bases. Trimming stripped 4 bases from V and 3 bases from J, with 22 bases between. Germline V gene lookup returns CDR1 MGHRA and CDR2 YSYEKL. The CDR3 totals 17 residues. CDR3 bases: TGCGCCAGCAGCCCCCTCCCCGGGGGGCCCAGCAACTACGAGCAGTACTTC. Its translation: CASSPLPGGPSNYEQYF.

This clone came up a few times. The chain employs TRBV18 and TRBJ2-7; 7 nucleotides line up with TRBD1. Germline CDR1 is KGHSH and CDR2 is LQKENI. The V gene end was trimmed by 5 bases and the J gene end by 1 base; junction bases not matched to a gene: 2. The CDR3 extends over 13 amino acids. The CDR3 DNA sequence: TGTGCCAGCTCATCGGACAGGTCCTACGAGCAGTACTTC. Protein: CASSSDRSYEQYF.

CDR3 residues: CASSVDHHQPQHF. DNA of the CDR3: TGTGCCAGCAGCGTAGACCATCATCAGCCCCAGCATTTT. This sequence joins TRBV9 and TRBJ1-5; D is undetermined. Deletions cut 0 bases from V and 5 bases from J, with 6 bases between. The CDR3 covers 13 residues. Germline values: CDR1 SGDLS, CDR2 YYNGEE.

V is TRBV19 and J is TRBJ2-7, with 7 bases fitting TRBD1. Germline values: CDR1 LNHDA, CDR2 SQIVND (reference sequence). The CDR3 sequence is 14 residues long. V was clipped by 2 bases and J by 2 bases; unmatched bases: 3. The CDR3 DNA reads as TGTGCCAGTAGTATAACCGGGACAGCCTACGAGCAGTACTTC. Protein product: CASSITGTAYEQYF.

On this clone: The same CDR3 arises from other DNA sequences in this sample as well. The CDR3 DNA reads as TGCGCCAGCAGCCAGGTCCTTTCTCCCCTCCACTTT. It specifies CASSQVLSPLHF. The chain recombines TRBV4-1 with TRBJ1-6, with D unclear. The V gene lost 3 bases and the J gene lost 13 bases, with 10 bases spanning the gap. Germline V lookup: CDR1 MGHRA, CDR2 YSYEKL. The CDR3 has 12 amino acids.

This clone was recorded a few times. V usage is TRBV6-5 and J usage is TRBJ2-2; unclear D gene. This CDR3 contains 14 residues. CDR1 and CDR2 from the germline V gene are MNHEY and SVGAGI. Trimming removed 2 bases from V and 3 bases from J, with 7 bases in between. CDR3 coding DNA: TGTGCCAGCAGTTACGGGCAGCACACCGGGGAGCTGTTTTTT. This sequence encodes CASSYGQHTGELFF.

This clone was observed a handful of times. CDR3 coding DNA: TGTGCCAGTAGAGGGTTTCGCGGTGGCTACACCTTC. Translated: CASRGFRGGYTF. V and J are TRBV19 and TRBJ1-2; D is ambiguous. Germline values: CDR1 LNHDA, CDR2 SQIVND (reference sequence). The CDR3 extends over 12 amino acids. The V end lost 6 bases, the J end lost 7 bases, and 12 bases lay between the germline ends.

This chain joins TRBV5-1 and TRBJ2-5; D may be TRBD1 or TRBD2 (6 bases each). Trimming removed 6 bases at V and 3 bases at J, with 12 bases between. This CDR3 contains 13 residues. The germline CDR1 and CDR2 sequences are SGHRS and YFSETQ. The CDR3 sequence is CASTTGAEETQYF. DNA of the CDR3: TGCGCCAGCACCACGGGGGCAGAAGAGACCCAGTACTTC.

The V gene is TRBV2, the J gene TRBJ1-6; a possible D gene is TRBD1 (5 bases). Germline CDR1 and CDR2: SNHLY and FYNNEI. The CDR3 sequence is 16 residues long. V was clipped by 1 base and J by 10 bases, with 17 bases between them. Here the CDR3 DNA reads TGTGCCAGCAGTGAAGAATCGAGAGGGGTTCGATCACCCCTCCACTTT. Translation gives CASSEESRGVRSPLHF.

The CDR3 coding sequence is TGCGCCAGCAGCTTCCCCCTCAGCTCCTACAATGAGCAGTTCTTC. Translated, it gives CASSFPLSSYNEQFF. The chain couples TRBV5-1 to TRBJ2-1; no definite D call. The CDR3 spans 15 residues. Looked up from germline, CDR1 is SGHRS and CDR2 is YFSETQ. V lost 2 bases and J lost 0, with 9 bases in between.

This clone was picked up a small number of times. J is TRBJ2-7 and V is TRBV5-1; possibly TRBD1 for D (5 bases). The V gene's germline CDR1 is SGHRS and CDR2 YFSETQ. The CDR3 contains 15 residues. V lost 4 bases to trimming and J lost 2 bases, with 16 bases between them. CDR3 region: CASSPGVQVAYEQYF. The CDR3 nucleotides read TGCGCCAGCAGCCCTGGTGTACAGGTAGCCTACGAGCAGTACTTC. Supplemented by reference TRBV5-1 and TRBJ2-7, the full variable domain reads KAGVTQTPRYLIKTRGQQVTLSCSPISGHRSVSWYQQTPGQGLQFLFEYFSETQRNKGNFPGRFSGRQFSNSRSEMNVSTLELGDSALYLCASSPGVQVAYEQYFGPGTRLTVT.

CDR3 region: CASSFLGQNNQPQHF. CDR3 coding DNA: TGTGCCAGCAGTTTCCTAGGACAGAACAATCAGCCCCAGCATTTT. The V and J genes are TRBV27 and TRBJ1-5, with D possibly TRBD1 on 6 matching bases. This CDR3 contains 15 residues. Trimming took 3 bases from V and 3 from J, leaving 12 bases between them. Germline lookup yields CDR1 MNHEY and CDR2 SMNVEV (reference sequence).

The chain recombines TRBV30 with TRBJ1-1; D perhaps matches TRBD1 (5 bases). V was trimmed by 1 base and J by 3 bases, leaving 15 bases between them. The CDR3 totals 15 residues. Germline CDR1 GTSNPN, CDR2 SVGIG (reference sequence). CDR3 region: CAWSGDLRGDTEAFF. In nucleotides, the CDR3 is TGTGCCTGGAGTGGGGACCTTCGGGGGGACACTGAAGCTTTCTTT. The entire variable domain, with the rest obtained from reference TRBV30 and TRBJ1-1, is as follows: SQTIHQWPATLVQPVGSPLSLECTVEGTSNPNLYWYRQAAGRGLQLLFYSVGIGQISSEVPQNLSASRPQDRQFILSSKKLLLSDSGFYLCAWSGDLRGDTEAFFGQGTRLTVV.

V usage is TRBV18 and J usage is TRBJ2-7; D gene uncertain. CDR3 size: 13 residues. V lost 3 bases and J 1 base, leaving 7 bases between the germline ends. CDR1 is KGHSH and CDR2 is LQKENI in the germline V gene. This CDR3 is CASSPQSSYEQYF. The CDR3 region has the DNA TGTGCCAGCTCACCCCAGTCTTCCTACGAGCAGTACTTC.

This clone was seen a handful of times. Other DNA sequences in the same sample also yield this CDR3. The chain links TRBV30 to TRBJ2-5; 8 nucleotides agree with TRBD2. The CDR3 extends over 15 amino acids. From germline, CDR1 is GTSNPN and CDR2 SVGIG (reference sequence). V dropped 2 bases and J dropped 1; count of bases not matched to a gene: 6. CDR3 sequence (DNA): TGTGCCTGGAGTCCTGGACTAGCAGCCCAAGAGACCCAGTACTTC. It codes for CAWSPGLAAQETQYF.

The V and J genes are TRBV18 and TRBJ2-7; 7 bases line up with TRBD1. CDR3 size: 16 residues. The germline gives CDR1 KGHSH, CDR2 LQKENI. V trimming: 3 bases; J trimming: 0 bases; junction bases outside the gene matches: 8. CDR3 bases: TGTGCCAGCTCACCCCGACAGGGCCCAAGCTCCTACGAGCAGTACTTC. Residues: CASSPRQGPSSYEQYF.

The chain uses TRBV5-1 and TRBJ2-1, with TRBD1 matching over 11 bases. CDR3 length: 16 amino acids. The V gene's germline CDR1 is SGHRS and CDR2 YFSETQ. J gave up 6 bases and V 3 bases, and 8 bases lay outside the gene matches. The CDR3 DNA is TGCGCCAGCAGCTCCGTGGGGACAGGGGGGCTCAATGAGCAGTTCTTC. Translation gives CASSSVGTGGLNEQFF.

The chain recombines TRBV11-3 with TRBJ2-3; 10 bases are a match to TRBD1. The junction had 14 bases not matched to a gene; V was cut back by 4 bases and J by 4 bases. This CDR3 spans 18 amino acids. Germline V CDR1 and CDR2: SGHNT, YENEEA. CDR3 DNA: TGTGCCAGCAGCTCGAGAATCGACCGGGACAGGGGCGCAGATACGCAGTATTTT. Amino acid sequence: CASSSRIDRDRGADTQYF.

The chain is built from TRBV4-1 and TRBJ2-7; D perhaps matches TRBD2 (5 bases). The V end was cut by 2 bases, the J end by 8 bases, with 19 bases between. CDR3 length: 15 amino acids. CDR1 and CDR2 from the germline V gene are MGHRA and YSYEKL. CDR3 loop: CASSQLDLGLHKQYF. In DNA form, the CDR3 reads TGCGCCAGCAGCCAACTCGATCTCGGACTCCACAAGCAGTACTTC.

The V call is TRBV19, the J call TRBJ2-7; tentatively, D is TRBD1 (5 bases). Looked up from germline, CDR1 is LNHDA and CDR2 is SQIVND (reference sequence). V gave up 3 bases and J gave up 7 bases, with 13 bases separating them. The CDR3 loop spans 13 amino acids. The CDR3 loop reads CASSMDLRTEQYF. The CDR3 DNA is TGTGCCAGTAGTATGGATCTTCGGACAGAGCAGTACTTC.

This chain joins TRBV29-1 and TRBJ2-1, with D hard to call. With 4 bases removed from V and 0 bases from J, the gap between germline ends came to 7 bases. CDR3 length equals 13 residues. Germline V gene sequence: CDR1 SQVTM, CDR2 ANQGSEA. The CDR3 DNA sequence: TGCAGCGTTGTCAAGATCTCCTACAATGAGCAGTTCTTC. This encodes CSVVKISYNEQFF.

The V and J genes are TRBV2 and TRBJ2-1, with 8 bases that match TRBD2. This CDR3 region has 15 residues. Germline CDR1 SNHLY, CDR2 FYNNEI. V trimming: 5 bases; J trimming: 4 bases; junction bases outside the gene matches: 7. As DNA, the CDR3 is TGTGCCAGCAGTCTCCCGGGGGGGTTTTACAATGAGCAGTTCTTC. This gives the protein CASSLPGGFYNEQFF. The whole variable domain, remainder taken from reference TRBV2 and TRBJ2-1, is EPEVTQTPSHQVTQMGQEVILRCVPISNHLYFYWYRQILGQKVEFLVSFYNNEISEKSEIFDDQFSVERPDGSNFTLKIRSTKLEDSAMYFCASSLPGGFYNEQFFGPGTRLTVL.

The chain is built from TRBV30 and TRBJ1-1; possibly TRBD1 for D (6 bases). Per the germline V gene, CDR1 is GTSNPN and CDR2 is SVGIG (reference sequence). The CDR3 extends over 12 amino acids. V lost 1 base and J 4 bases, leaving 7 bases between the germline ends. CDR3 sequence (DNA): TGTGCCTGGAGTGACAGGGTCACTGAAGCTTTCTTT. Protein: CAWSDRVTEAFF.